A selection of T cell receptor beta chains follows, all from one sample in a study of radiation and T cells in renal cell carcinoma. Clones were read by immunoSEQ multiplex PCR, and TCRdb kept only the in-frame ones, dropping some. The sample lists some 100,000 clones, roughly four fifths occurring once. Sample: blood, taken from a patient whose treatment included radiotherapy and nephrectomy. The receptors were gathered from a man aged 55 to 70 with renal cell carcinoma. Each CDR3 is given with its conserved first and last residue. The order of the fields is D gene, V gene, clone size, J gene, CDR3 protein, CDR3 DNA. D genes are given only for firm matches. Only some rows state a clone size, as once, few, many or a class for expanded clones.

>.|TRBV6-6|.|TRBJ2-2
CASSPAIIGGTGELFF
TGTGCCAGCAGCCCAGCCATCATCGGGGGAACCGGGGAGCTGTTTTTT
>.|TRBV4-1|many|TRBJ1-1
CASSHSTQGRGTEAFF
TGCGCCAGCAGCCATTCAACGCAGGGGAGGGGGACTGAAGCTTTCTTT
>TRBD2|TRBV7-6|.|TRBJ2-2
CASRREDYTGELFF
TGTGCCAGCCGGCGGGAGGACTACACCGGGGAGCTGTTTTTT
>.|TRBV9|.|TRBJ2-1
CASSAQGTSYNEQFF
TGTGCCAGCAGCGCGCAAGGGACTTCCTACAATGAGCAGTTCTTC
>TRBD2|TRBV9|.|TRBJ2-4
CASSVDREDGIQYF
TGCGCCAGCAGCGTAGACCGGGAGGATGGCATTCAGTACTTC
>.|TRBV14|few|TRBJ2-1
CHGALLGNEQFF
TGCCACGGGGCCCTCTTGGGCAATGAGCAGTTCTTC
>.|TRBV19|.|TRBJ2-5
CASSIEPETQYF
TGTGCCAGTAGTATAGAACCGGAGACCCAGTACTTC
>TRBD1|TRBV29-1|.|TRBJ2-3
CSVEDLGTGILTDTQYF
TGCAGCGTTGAAGATCTTGGGACAGGGATTCTGACAGATACGCAGTATTTT
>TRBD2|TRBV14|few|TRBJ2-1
CASSQAGGLYNEQFF
TGTGCCAGCAGCCAAGCGGGGGGATTATACAATGAGCAGTTCTTC
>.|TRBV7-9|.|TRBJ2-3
CASSLVNRASTDTQYF
TGTGCCAGCAGCTTAGTGAACAGGGCTAGCACAGATACGCAGTATTTT
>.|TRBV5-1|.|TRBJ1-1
CASSSPTRGNTEAFF
TGCGCCAGCAGCTCGCCGACGAGGGGGAACACTGAAGCTTTCTTT
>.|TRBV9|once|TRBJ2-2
CASSVLDTGELFF
TGTGCCAGCAGCGTACTCGACACCGGGGAGCTGTTTTTT
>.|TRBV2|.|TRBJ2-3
CASRSLIDTQYF
TGTGCCAGCAGGTCACTTATAGATACGCAGTATTTT
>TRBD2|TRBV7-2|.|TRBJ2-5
CASSLSILAVQETQYF
TGTGCCAGCAGCTTAAGCATACTAGCGGTTCAAGAGACCCAGTACTTC
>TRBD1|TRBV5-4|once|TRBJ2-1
CASSSPGQHYNEQFF
TGTGCCAGCAGCTCCCCGGGACAGCATTACAATGAGCAGTTCTTC
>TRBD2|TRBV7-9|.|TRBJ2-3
CASSTGLAGVSTDTQYF
TGTGCCAGCAGCACCGGACTAGCGGGAGTTAGCACAGATACGCAGTATTTT
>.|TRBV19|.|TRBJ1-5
CASSITQVQPQHF
TGTGCCAGTAGTATAACCCAGGTACAGCCCCAGCATTTT
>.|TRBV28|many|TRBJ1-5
CASTGLGLMVQPQHF
TGTGCCAGCACGGGGCTTGGACTGATGGTACAGCCCCAGCATTTT
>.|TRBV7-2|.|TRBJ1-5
CASSPGLSNQPQHF
TGTGCCAGCAGCCCCGGACTGAGCAATCAGCCCCAGCATTTT
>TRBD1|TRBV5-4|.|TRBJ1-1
CASSWTGRAEAFF
TGTGCCAGCAGTTGGACAGGGAGGGCTGAAGCTTTCTTT
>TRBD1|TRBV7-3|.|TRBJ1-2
CASRRNWQTQGPYGYTF
TGTGCCAGCAGACGTAACTGGCAAACACAGGGGCCCTATGGCTACACCTTC
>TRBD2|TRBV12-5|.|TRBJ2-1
CASGRTARGLDPYNEQFF
TGTGCTAGTGGTCGAACCGCGCGAGGACTAGATCCTTACAATGAGCAGTTCTTC
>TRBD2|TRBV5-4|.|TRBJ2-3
CASSPGGRVDTQYF
TGTGCCAGCAGCCCGGGCGGGAGAGTTGATACGCAGTATTTT
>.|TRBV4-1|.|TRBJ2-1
CASSHPGRSSNEQFF
TGCGCCAGCAGCCATCCGGGACGGAGCTCCAATGAGCAGTTCTTC
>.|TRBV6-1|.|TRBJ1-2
CASSEVGYSNYGYTF
TGTGCCAGCAGTGAAGTAGGTTACTCTAACTATGGCTACACCTTC
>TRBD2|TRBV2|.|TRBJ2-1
CASNLGTSGIDEQFF
TGTGCCAGCAACCTCGGGACTAGCGGGATAGATGAGCAGTTCTTC
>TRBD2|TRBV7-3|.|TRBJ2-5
CASSLNPSGRGMETQYF
TGTGCCAGCAGCTTAAACCCTAGCGGGAGAGGAATGGAGACCCAGTACTTC
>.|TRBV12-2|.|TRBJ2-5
CARLSLGMYQETQYF
TGTGCAAGGTTATCGCTCGGGATGTACCAAGAGACCCAGTACTTC
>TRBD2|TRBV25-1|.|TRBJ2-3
CASSLTSAGDTQYF
TGTGCCAGCAGTCTGACTAGCGCTGGGGATACGCAGTATTTT
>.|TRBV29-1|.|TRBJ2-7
CSVGFLRRGSYEQYF
TGCAGCGTTGGGTTCTTGCGGAGGGGATCCTACGAGCAGTACTTC
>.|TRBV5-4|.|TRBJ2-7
CASSPGLRPYEQYF
TGTGCCAGCAGCCCGGGACTGCGACCCTACGAGCAGTACTTC
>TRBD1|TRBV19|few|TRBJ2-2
CASIGTGKTGELFF
TGTGCCAGTATTGGGACAGGGAAGACCGGGGAGCTGTTTTTT
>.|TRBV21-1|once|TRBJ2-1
CARGGMSSDEQFF
TGTGCCAGAGGGGGGATGTCATCAGATGAGCAGTTCTTC
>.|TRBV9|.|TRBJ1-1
CASSGGPTGTEAFF
TGTGCCAGCAGCGGGGGACCGACGGGCACTGAAGCTTTCTTT
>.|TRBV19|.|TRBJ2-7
CASSIDLGQSYEQYF
TGTGCCAGTAGTATAGACCTTGGACAGAGCTACGAGCAGTACTTC
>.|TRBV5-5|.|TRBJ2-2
CASSLLPETGELFF
TGTGCCAGCAGCTTGTTGCCGGAAACCGGGGAGCTGTTTTTT
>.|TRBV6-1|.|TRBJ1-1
CASSDFGGVRTEAFF
TGTGCCAGCAGTGACTTCGGGGGAGTACGGACTGAAGCTTTCTTT
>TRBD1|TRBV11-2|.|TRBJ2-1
CASSLGPGQGAYNEQFF
TGTGCCAGCAGCTTAGGCCCCGGGCAGGGGGCATATAATGAGCAGTTCTTC
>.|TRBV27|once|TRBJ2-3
CASSDPRLTFVTQYF
TGTGCCAGCAGTGACCCGCGCCTCACATTTGTTACGCAGTATTTT
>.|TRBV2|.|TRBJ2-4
CASRIGGVAKNIQYF
TGTGCCAGCAGAATAGGCGGCGTAGCCAAAAACATTCAGTACTTC
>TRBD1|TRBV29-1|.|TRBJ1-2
CSVVGDRPYGYTF
TGCAGCGTTGTCGGGGACAGGCCCTATGGCTACACCTTC
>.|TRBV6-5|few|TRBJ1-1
CASTTGLNTEAFF
TGTGCCAGCACCACGGGCTTGAACACTGAAGCTTTCTTT
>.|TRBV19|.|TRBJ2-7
CASSIESRTLIRGPYEQYF
TGTGCCAGTAGTATAGAATCGCGGACGTTGATAAGGGGACCCTACGAGCAGTACTTC
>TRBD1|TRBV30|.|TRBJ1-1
CAWSAQTGGGTEAFF
TGTGCCTGGAGTGCCCAAACAGGGGGCGGCACTGAAGCTTTCTTT
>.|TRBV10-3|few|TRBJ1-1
CAISPTGANTEAFF
TGTGCCATCAGCCCGACAGGAGCGAACACTGAAGCTTTCTTT
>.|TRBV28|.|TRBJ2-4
CASLQRAGPSKNIQYF
TGTGCCAGCCTACAGAGGGCAGGTCCGTCCAAAAACATTCAGTACTTC
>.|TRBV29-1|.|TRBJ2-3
CSVVLRGPVPDTQYF
TGCAGCGTTGTTCTTCGGGGGCCCGTCCCAGATACGCAGTATTTT
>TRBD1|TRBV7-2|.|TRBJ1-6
CASRTGPNSPLHF
TGTGCCTCACGGACAGGGCCAAATTCACCCCTCCACTTT